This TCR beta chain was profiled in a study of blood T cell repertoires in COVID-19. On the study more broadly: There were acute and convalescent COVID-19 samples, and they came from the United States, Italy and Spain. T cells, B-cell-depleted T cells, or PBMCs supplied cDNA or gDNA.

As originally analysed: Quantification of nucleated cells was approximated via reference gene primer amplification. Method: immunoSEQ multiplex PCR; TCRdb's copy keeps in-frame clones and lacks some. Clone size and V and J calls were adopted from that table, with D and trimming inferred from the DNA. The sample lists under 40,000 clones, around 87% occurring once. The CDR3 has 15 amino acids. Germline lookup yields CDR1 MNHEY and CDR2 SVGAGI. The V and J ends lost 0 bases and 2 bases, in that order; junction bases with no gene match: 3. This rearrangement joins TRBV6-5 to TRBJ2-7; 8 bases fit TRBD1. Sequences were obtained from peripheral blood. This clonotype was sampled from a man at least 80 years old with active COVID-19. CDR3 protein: CASSYSGTGPYEQYF. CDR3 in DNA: TGTGCCAGCAGTTACTCCGGGACAGGTCCCTACGAGCAGTACTTC.